This T cell receptor beta chain originates from a study of control samples from healthy donors and cancer patients. The assay was immunoSEQ multiplex PCR, and TCRdb's table has in-frame clones only and misses some. The repertoire holds about 120,000 clones, 92% seen once, with 2% to 2.5% in the top ten. This CDR3 has 13 residues. The V and J ends lost 3 bases and 4 bases respectively, with 9 bases between them. Germline assignment: CDR1 MDHEN and CDR2 SYDVKM. V and J are TRBV28 and TRBJ1-2, with unresolved D. The sequencing input was blood. The clonotype originates from a woman aged 50 to 65 in good health. CDR3 sequence (DNA): TGTGCCAGCAGTTTCGGATCAGGCTATGGCTACACCTTC. Translation: CASSFGSGYGYTF.